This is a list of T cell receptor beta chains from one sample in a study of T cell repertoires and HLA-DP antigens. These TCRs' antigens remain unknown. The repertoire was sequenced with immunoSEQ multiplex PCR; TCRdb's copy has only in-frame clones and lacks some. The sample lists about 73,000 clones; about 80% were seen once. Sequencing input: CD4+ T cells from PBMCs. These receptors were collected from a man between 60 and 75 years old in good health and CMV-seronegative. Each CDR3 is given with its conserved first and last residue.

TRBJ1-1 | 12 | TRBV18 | CASSPDDRAAFF
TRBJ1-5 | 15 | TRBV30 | CAWSFSDRGGQPQHF
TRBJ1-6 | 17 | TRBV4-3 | CASSQDRESSYNSPLHF
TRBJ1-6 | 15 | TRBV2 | CASSPTRGNNSPLHF
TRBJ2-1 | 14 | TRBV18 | CASSPVTPSNEQFF
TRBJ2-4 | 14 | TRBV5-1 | CASRLGTGEAIQYF
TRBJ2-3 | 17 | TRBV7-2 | CASSLAGSGPSTDTQYF
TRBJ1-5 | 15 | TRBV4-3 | CASSQVNTLYQPQHF
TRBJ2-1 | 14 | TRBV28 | CASSLAGDYNEQFF
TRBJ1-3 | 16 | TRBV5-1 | CASSNGQWRAGNTIYF
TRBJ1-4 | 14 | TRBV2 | CASSAGSTNEKLFF
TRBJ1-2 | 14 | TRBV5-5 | CASSSDTLAHGYTF
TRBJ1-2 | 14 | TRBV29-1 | CSVLTRSWDYGYTF
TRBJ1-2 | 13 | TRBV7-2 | CASSLRPGGGYTF
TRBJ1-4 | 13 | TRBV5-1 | CASSGEANEKLFF
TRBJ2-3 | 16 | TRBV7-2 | CASTLGTSGATDTQYF
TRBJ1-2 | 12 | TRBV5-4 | CASSPGPYGYTF
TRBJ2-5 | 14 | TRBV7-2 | CASSPPGLQETQYF
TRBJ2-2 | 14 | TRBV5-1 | CASSLGQGTGELFF
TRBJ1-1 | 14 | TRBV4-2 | CASSPGGSNTEAFF
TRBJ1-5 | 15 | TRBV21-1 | CASSALKEGYQPQHF
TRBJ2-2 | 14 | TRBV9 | CASSGILGTGELFF
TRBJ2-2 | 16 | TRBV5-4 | CASSHRRLPNTGELFF
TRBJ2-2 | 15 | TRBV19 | CASSIVGGYTGELFF
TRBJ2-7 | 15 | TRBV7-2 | CASSLDLAGGSEQYF
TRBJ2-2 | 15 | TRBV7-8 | CASSTRDLNTGELFF
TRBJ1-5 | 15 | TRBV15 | CATSRDPGGSQPQHF
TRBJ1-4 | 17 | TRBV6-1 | CASSARFSGATNEKLFF
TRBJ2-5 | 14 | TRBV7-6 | CASSGQGPKETQYF
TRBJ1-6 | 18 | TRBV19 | CASSLTGLFNQGGSPLHF
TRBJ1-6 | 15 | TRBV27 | CASSLYRTENSPLHF
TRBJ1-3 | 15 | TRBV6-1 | CASSRDSNSRNSIYF
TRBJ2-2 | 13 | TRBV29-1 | CSVRYSNTGELFF
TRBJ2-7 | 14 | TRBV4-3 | CARSQEVRSYEQYF
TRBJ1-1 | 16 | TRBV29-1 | CSVVTDRGTLHTEAFF
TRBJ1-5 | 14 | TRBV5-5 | CASSFEQANQPQHF
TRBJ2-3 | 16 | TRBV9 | CASSRREGGSTDTQYF